This TCR beta chain was retrieved from a study of CD8+CD57+ T cells in acquired aplastic anemia. On the study more broadly: Each DNA sample taken from sorted CD4+ and CD8+ cells came to around 3.4 ug on average. General study findings and limits: In CD8+ cells, Simpson's diversity showed no significant difference between patients and controls. Patients had twenty-nine CD8+ CDR3 sequences in common with controls (the shared set).

According to the study, genomic DNA was the template for TCR beta VDJ and CDR3 profiling. TCRdb redid the calling of the reads with MiXCR, one entry per CDR3 protein. This table holds under 200,000 distinct CDR3 sequences, around 48% found once. Those patients picked for sequencing had displayed CD8+CD57+ cell expansion on flow cytometry. The blood sampling took place in patients who had so far received no therapy. The V and J ends lost 5 bases and 4 bases, in that order; junction bases with no gene match: 8. Germline CDR1 LGHDT, CDR2 YNNKEL (reference sequence). The CDR3 totals 14 residues. Details on this clonotype: Its antigen is not identified.

The chain joins TRBV3-1 to TRBJ2-7, with TRBD1 matching over 7 bases. Sequenced material: sorted CD4+, CD8+, or CD8+CD57+ T cells (not recorded which) from PBMCs. The receptor was derived from a human donor with aplastic anemia. For the CDR3, the DNA is TGTGCCAGCAGCGCCCGACAGGGTAGGTACGAGCAGTACTTC. This encodes CASSARQGRYEQYF.